One sample yielded the 23 T cell receptor beta chains listed below, sequenced in a study of tumor-infiltrating lymphocytes in primary liver carcinoma. The investigators made TCR beta cDNA from approximately 0.5 ug total RNA, using a constant-region primer. A slightly modified ARM-PCR protocol with three nested multiplex PCR rounds produced these TCR beta libraries. The first two PCR rounds used TRBV1-TRBV30 forward primers with a C-beta reverse primer, roughly 10 cycles each. TCRdb itself ran the multiplex PCR reads through MiXCR, one entry per CDR3 protein. This table has 47,000 or so distinct CDR3 sequences, about three quarters appearing once. DNA and RNA were both co-extracted from 20-30 mg of bulk tissue that had not been sorted. Input material: liver tumor tissue from sampling region 3. Subset defined: tumor region T3, left-lateral pole. Every receptor here comes from a man aged 35 to 55 with primary liver carcinoma and hepatitis B virus infection.

The chain has TRBV29-1 and TRBJ2-6, with a tentative D call TRBD1 (6 bases). Trimming shortened V by 7 bases and J by 4 bases, and 14 bases separated the two germline ends. Germline assignment: CDR1 SQVTM and CDR2 ANQGSEA. CDR3 length: 14 amino acids. CDR3 region: CSAATGTGANVLTF. CDR3 nucleotide sequence: TGCAGCGCTGCTACAGGGACCGGGGCCAACGTCCTGACTTTC.

V and J are TRBV10-1 and TRBJ2-7, with D perhaps matching TRBD1 (5 bases). The CDR3 is 13 amino acids. V was cut by 6 bases and J by 6 bases, with 15 bases left in between. CDR1 and CDR2 from the germline V gene are WNHNN and SYGVQD (reference sequence). The chain's CDR3 is CASSEVQGSEQYF. CDR3 nucleotide sequence: TGCGCCAGCAGCGAGGTGCAGGGTAGCGAGCAGTACTTC.

As for this clonotype: A junction boundary mismatches the germline segment, possibly from a read error. This chain uses TRBV4-1 with TRBJ2-3, with TRBD2 identical over 7 bases. The CDR3 contains 15 residues. The germline CDR1 and CDR2 sequences are MGHRA and YSYEKL. DNA of the CDR3: TGCACCAGCAGCCAAGAGCCTAGCGGCGCAGATACGCAATATTTT. It specifies CTSSQEPSGADTQYF.

This chain links TRBV7-8 with TRBJ1-5, with D unresolved. The V gene lost 4 bases and the J gene lost 1 base, with 8 bases spanning the gap. The CDR3 consists of 14 residues. Germline CDR1 is SGHVS and CDR2 is FQNEAQ. CDR3 sequence reads: CASSSDWSNQPQHF. CDR3 DNA sequence: TGTGCCAGCAGCTCCGACTGGAGCAATCAGCCCCAGCATTTT.

The genes are TRBV11-2 and TRBJ2-7; TRBD2 is a possible D gene (8 bases). The V end lost 8 bases, the J end lost 8 bases, and 25 bases lay between the germline ends. CDR1 is SGHAT, CDR2 FQNNGV, per germline. The length of the CDR3 is 15 residues. CDR3 coding DNA: TGTGCCAGCGGCCAATATTCGGGAGGGGGCAACAAGCAGTACTTC. Protein: CASGQYSGGGNKQYF. Drawing the rest from reference TRBV11-2 and TRBJ2-7, the complete variable domain is EAGVAQSPRYKIIEKRQSVAFWCNPISGHATLYWYQQILGQGPKLLIQFQNNGVVDDSQLPKDRFSAERLKGVDSTLKIQPAKLEDSAVYLCASGQYSGGGNKQYFGPGTRLTVT.

The chain carries TRBV4-2 and TRBJ2-1; possible D gene TRBD2, 5 bases. The CDR3 runs to 16 residues. Germline CDR1 is LGHNA and CDR2 is YNFKEQ. The V and J ends lost 0 bases and 4 bases respectively, with 13 bases between them. This chain's CDR3 is CASSQDGSSSYNEQFF. In nucleotides, the CDR3 is TGTGCCAGCAGCCAAGATGGGTCTAGCAGTTACAATGAGCAGTTCTTC.

The rearrangement uses TRBV11-3 and TRBJ2-1; tentatively, D is TRBD2 (6 bases). CDR1 is SGHNT and CDR2 is YENEEA in the germline V gene. CDR3 size: 13 residues. V was clipped by 3 bases and J by 10 bases, with 13 bases between them. Here the CDR3 reads CASSFTGGNEQFF. The CDR3 coding sequence is TGTGCCAGCAGCTTTACTGGGGGGAACGAGCAGTTCTTC.

By proportion, this clonotype is medium-sized (0.01 to 0.1%). The rearrangement joins TRBV11-2 to TRBJ2-1, with 7 bases matching TRBD1. The V segment lost 6 bases and the J segment 7 bases; nucleotides outside the gene matches: 12. CDR3 size: 15 residues. The germline V gene encodes CDR1 SGHAT and CDR2 FQNNGV. The DNA of the CDR3 is TGTGCCAGCAGAGAGGGGGCGAGTAATTCGAATGAGCAGTTCTTC. Translation: CASREGASNSNEQFF.

With respect to this clonotype: A read error may explain this, as a much larger clone is one base away. The chain employs TRBV7-9 and TRBJ2-1, with 10 bases lining up with TRBD2. V shed 5 bases, J shed 8 bases, and the junction held 9 bases outside the gene matches. Germline V gene lookup returns CDR1 SEHNR and CDR2 FQNEAQ (reference sequence). CDR3 length equals 15 residues. The CDR3 DNA is TGTGCCAGCAGCCCTAGGACTAGCGGAGTCCATGAGCAGTTCTTC. It specifies CASSPRTSGVHEQFF.

Details on this clonotype: Compared with germline, one end of the junction differs, possibly owing to a read error. The rearrangement joins TRBV12-3 or TRBV12-4 to TRBJ2-2; 9 nucleotides match TRBD1. This CDR3 comprises 15 residues. The CDR3 DNA follows: TGTGCCAGCAGTTCGATGACAGGGGGGATCGGGAAGCTGTATTTT. It is translated as CASSSMTGGIGKLYF.

This clonotype was counted ten times or more. The chain joins TRBV12-3 or TRBV12-4 to TRBJ1-5, with D perhaps matching TRBD1 (6 bases). Trimming removed 7 bases from V and 11 bases from J, with 18 bases in between. The CDR3 loop spans 13 amino acids. CDR3 bases: TGTGCCAGCACTCCACCTGGGGGGGCATCCCAGCATTTT. Encoded protein: CASTPPGGASQHF.

Comment on this clonotype: It is likely a read error, because the conserved phenylalanine at the end of the CDR3 is missing. The chain links TRBV28 to TRBJ2-1, with 10 bases aligning to TRBD2. Germline trimming cut 5 bases from V and 1 base from J; bases unmatched to any gene: 2. The CDR3 covers 15 residues. Per germline, CDR1 MDHEN and CDR2 SYDVKM. DNA for the CDR3: TGTGCCAGCAGTCCGACTAGCGGGTCCTACAATGAGCAGTTCTTA. Translating it yields CASSPTSGSYNEQFL.

A remark on this clonotype: Germline and junction disagree at one end, which may indicate a read error. V and J are TRBV29-1 and TRBJ2-7; TRBD1 might be the D (6 bases). This CDR3 contains 12 residues. The germline gives CDR1 SQVTM, CDR2 ANQGSEA. This chain's CDR3 is CCVEGQRYEQYF. CDR3 bases: TGCTGCGTCGAAGGACAGCGCTACGAGCAGTATTTC.

This clonotype showed up many times. The CDR3 bases are TGTGCCAGCAGCTCGTCCCGGGACAGGTCATTGGCCCAGCATTTT. This sequence encodes CASSSSRDRSLAQHF. The chain combines TRBV5-6 with TRBJ1-5; 8 bases match TRBD1. The CDR3 loop spans 15 amino acids. The trim removed 3 bases at V and 11 bases at J, leaving 13 bases unmatched. CDR1 SGHDT and CDR2 YYEEEE come from the germline V gene.

Points on this clonotype: Mismatch with germline at one junction end may stem from a read error. The chain has TRBV4-1 and TRBJ2-3; possibly TRBD2 for D (6 bases). The CDR3 runs to 15 residues. CDR1 and CDR2 (germline): MGHRA, YSYEKL. The CDR3 DNA reads TGCGCCAGCAACCAAGATATACTAGCTTTGGATACGCTGTATTTT. It yields the protein CASNQDILALDTLYF.

This clonotype was seen many times. The chain carries TRBV4-2 and TRBJ1-1, with D perhaps TRBD1 (5 bases). The CDR3 loop spans 17 amino acids. The germline V gene encodes CDR1 LGHNA and CDR2 YNFKEQ. V shed 0 bases and J shed 0 bases, with 14 bases lying between them. CDR3: CASSQDHGRALNTEAFF. CDR3 nucleotide sequence: TGTGCCAGCAGCCAAGATCACGGCAGGGCATTGAACACTGAAGCTTTCTTT.

This sequence joins TRBV19 and TRBJ2-2, with unresolved D. CDR3 length: 16 amino acids. The V end lost 0 bases, the J end lost 3 bases, and 11 bases lay between the germline ends. Germline assignment: CDR1 LNHDA and CDR2 SQIVND (reference sequence). The chain's CDR3 is CASSIEWSSYTGELFF. CDR3 bases: TGTGCCAGTAGTATAGAATGGAGTTCATACACCGGGGAGCTGTTTTTT.

This clonotype came up a few times. This rearrangement joins TRBV29-1 to TRBJ2-3; D possibly corresponds to TRBD1 (5 bases). This CDR3 has 12 amino acids. The germline CDR1 and CDR2 sequences are SQVTM and ANQGSEA. The CDR3 DNA is TGCAGTGTAGAAGGGGCAGGAGTTACGCAGTATTTT. As protein: CSVEGAGVTQYF.

On this clonotype itself: Being one base from a much bigger clone, this may be a read error. This sequence joins TRBV5-1 and TRBJ2-7; a possible D gene is TRBD2 (6 bases). Germline assignment: CDR1 SGHRS and CDR2 YFSETQ. This CDR3 is built from 15 residues. The DNA for the CDR3 is TGCGCCAGCAGCGGCTCTTGGGGGGTAAACTACAAGCAGTACTTC. Amino acids: CASSGSWGVNYKQYF.

A word on this clonotype: Sequence at one end of the junction differs from germline and may be a read error. CDR3 bases: TGTGTCAGCATCTTGAATAGCGGTGGGACAGATACGGAGTATTTT. Protein: CVSILNSGGTDTEYF. The rearrangement links TRBV12-3 or TRBV12-4 to TRBJ2-3; perhaps TRBD1 as D (7 bases). This CDR3 has 15 residues.

The table lists this clonotype with many counts. Here the CDR3 reads CASNQNTEAFF. DNA for the CDR3: TGTGCCAGTAACCAGAACACTGAAGCTTTCTTT. The V call is TRBV19, the J call TRBJ1-1; unclear D gene. CDR1 is LNHDA, CDR2 SQIVND, per germline (reference sequence). Deletions cut 7 bases from V and 1 base from J, with 4 bases between. This CDR3 has 11 residues. Together with reference TRBV19 and TRBJ1-1, the CDR3 gives the full variable domain: DGGITQSPKYLFRKEGQNVTLSCEQNLNHDAMYWYRQDPGQGLRLIYYSQIVNDFQKGDIAEGYSVSREKKESFPLTVTSAQKNPTAFYLCASNQNTEAFFGQGTRLTVV.

In the case of this clonotype: The missing conserved phenylalanine or tryptophan at the end of this CDR3 makes a read error likely. CDR3 sequence reads: CASSIGLGAPWDEQFS. The CDR3 coding sequence is TGTGCCAGCAGCATCGGGCTTGGGGCCCCCTGGGATGAGCAGTTCTCC. V and J are TRBV4-2 and TRBJ2-1, with a possible D match to TRBD1 (5 bases). Germline V gene data show CDR1 as LGHNA and CDR2 as YNFKEQ. V dropped 5 bases and J dropped 8 bases, with 22 bases sitting between them. The length of the CDR3 is 16 residues.

In the case of this clonotype: Relative to the germline gene, one junction end is altered; a read error may explain this. The rearrangement links TRBV11-2 to TRBJ2-2; TRBD1 agrees at 7 bases. Germline V gene sequence: CDR1 SGHAT, CDR2 FQNNGV. The CDR3 consists of 17 residues. The CDR3 is CAGSSRRGRADTRELFF. CDR3 coding DNA: TGTGCCGGCAGTTCCCGAAGGGGGCGAGCGGACACCAGGGAGCTGTTTTTT. Complete variable domain (other parts from reference TRBV11-2 and TRBJ2-2): EAGVAQSPRYKIIEKRQSVAFWCNPISGHATLYWYQQILGQGPKLLIQFQNNGVVDDSQLPKDRFSAERLKGVDSTLKIQPAKLEDSAVYLCAGSSRRGRADTRELFFGEGSRLTVL.